This T cell receptor beta chain derives from a study of human T cells and chemical hapten exposure. Study-wide context: Donors were sensitized with 2% DPC on the upper inner arm.

The CDR3 extends over 12 amino acids. V shed 3 bases and J shed 5 bases, with 8 bases lying between them. Germline V CDR1 and CDR2: SNHLY, FYNNEI. TCRdb independently ran MiXCR on the RACE reads; one entry per CDR3 protein. The table shows 190,000 or so distinct CDR3 sequences, with around 30% occurring only once. Whole-study findings and limits: DPC sensitization did not alter TCRs above 1 in 1000 frequency.

This clonotype was counted a few times. The antigen is unknown. Time point in this sample: pre-sensitization, week 0. Treatment reported: therapeutic diphenylcyclopropenone sensitization with weekly scalp DPC. J is TRBJ2-7 and V is TRBV2; D is unresolved. The sequence was obtained from a woman in her twenties or thirties with alopecia areata. Some clones in this sample may be carry-over from other donors' samples. The sequences come from whole blood, collected in connection with sensitization to the hapten diphenylcyclopropenone (DPC). The CDR3 reads CASSDGGNEQYF. The CDR3 coding sequence is TGTGCCAGCAGTGATGGTGGAAACGAGCAGTACTTC.